These 3 T cell receptor beta chains originate from one sample sequenced in a study of blood T cell repertoires in COVID-19. The repertoire was sequenced with immunoSEQ multiplex PCR; TCRdb's copy has only in-frame clones and lacks some. The table includes some 130,000 clones, approximately 89% detected once. The specimen sequenced was peripheral blood. The receptors derive from a man over 45 with acute or convalescent COVID-19.

This clone occurred a few times. The chain couples TRBV6-5 to TRBJ1-4, with TRBD1 matching 7 bases. J lost 4 bases, V lost 7 bases, and 6 bases had no gene match. The CDR3 loop spans 14 amino acids. Germline V gene lookup returns CDR1 MNHEY and CDR2 SVGAGI. The CDR3 nucleotides read TGTGCCAGCACCCCGGGACAGCATAATGAAAAACTGTTTTTT. Protein: CASTPGQHNEKLFF.

The V gene is TRBV27, the J gene TRBJ2-5, with 7 bases lining up with TRBD1. V was clipped by 0 bases and J by 4 bases; unmatched bases: 5. The germline gives CDR1 MNHEY, CDR2 SMNVEV (reference sequence). The CDR3 spans 15 residues. The CDR3 region has the DNA TGTGCCAGCAGTTTATCCCGGACAGGAAGAGAGACCCAGTACTTC. It codes for CASSLSRTGRETQYF.

This chain connects TRBV12-3 or TRBV12-4 to TRBJ1-1; no firm D call. V gave up 3 bases and J gave up 2 bases, with 4 bases separating them. This CDR3 spans 12 amino acids. The CDR3 DNA reads as TGTGCCAGCAGTTTTCTAAACACTGAAGCTTTCTTT. Its protein is CASSFLNTEAFF.